These T cell receptor beta chains were read from a single sample in a study of T-cell memory formation after mild COVID-19. MiXCR, run by TCRdb on the 5' RACE reads, gives a single entry per CDR3 protein. The table shows 400,000 to 500,000 distinct CDR3 sequences, with around 20% occurring only once. The sequencing input was PBMCs or a T cell subset sorted from them (not recorded which). The origin of the receptors is an adult woman who had mild COVID-19 (a few samples of this study predate the infection). Cell type and time point are not known. Both conserved end residues are part of each CDR3. Each record gives: CDR3 DNA, CDR3 protein, V gene, clone size, J gene, D gene. D genes are given only for firm matches. Only part of the rows carry a size: once, few, many, or a class if the clone is expanded.

TGCAGCGTTGAAGGTGCAGGCCGAGGGATCTACGAGCAGTACTTC	CSVEGAGRGIYEQYF	TRBV29-1	-	TRBJ2-7	-
TGTGCCAGCACCTCCATCGAGACCCAGTACTTC	CASTSIETQYF	TRBV7-9	few	TRBJ2-5	-
TGTGCCAGCAGCGACAGGGGTAATACTGAAGCTTTCTTT	CASSDRGNTEAFF	TRBV7-3	many	TRBJ1-1	TRBD1
TGCAGTGCTAGAGGTCCAGGGGCCAAAAACATTCAGTACTTC	CSARGPGAKNIQYF	TRBV20-1	few	TRBJ2-4	-
TGTGCCAGCAGCCCGCCTGGGACGGTAACCGGGGAGCTGTTTTTT	CASSPPGTVTGELFF	TRBV5-6	few	TRBJ2-2	-
TGCAGTGCTAGAGATCGGCAGGGTCCGGGGGAGCTGTTTTTT	CSARDRQGPGELFF	TRBV20-1	-	TRBJ2-2	-
TGCGCCAGCAGCTTGGGGGACCGCTACAATGAGCAGTTCTTC	CASSLGDRYNEQFF	TRBV5-1	-	TRBJ2-1	-
TGTGCCAGCAGTCTTCCCTTGGGGGGGAATGGCTACACCTTC	CASSLPLGGNGYTF	TRBV12-3/TRBV12-4	-	TRBJ1-2	-
TGTGCCAGCAGCGACCAGACAGGCGCCTACGAGCAGTACTTC	CASSDQTGAYEQYF	TRBV7-9	-	TRBJ2-7	-
TGTGCCAGCAGTTTGTCCAGGGGGGCAGGAAGAGAAAAACTGTTTTTT	CASSLSRGAGREKLFF	TRBV27	-	TRBJ1-4	TRBD1
TGTGCCAGCTCACCGGGACTCGGGGAAGAGCAGTTCTTC	CASSPGLGEEQFF	TRBV18	few	TRBJ2-1	-
TGTGCCACCGATAGGGACGGCACAGATACGCAGTATTTT	CATDRDGTDTQYF	TRBV10-3	few	TRBJ2-3	-
TGCGCCAGCAGCCTTTTAAACGGGCGCCGGGGGACAGATACGCAGTATTTT	CASSLLNGRRGTDTQYF	TRBV5-1	-	TRBJ2-3	-
TGCGCCAGCAGCCAAGATAGAACAGGGTGGACGGAGACCCAGTACTTC	CASSQDRTGWTETQYF	TRBV4-3	-	TRBJ2-5	-
TGTGCCAGCAGCTCTTACCAGGTGTGGTATGGCTACACCTTC	CASSSYQVWYGYTF	TRBV7-2	-	TRBJ1-2	-
TGCGCCAGCAGCTTGGGGGACAGTAGTCATCAGCCCCAGCATTTT	CASSLGDSSHQPQHF	TRBV5-1	-	TRBJ1-5	TRBD1
TGTGCCAGCAGCGTGGGACAGGGGGCAGGTTCACCCCTCCACTTT	CASSVGQGAGSPLHF	TRBV5-6	-	TRBJ1-6	TRBD1
TGCAGCTCCTTAGGAGGGGGCGCCGACTATGGCTACACCTTC	CSSLGGGADYGYTF	TRBV29-1	-	TRBJ1-2	TRBD1
TGTGCCACCAGTGATTTTGGGACAGGTGAGAGCAATGAGCAGTTCTTC	CATSDFGTGESNEQFF	TRBV24-1	-	TRBJ2-1	TRBD1
TGTGCCAGTAGTATAGAGGGGGGGCGCCTGGTTCAGCCCCAGCATTTT	CASSIEGGRLVQPQHF	TRBV19	-	TRBJ1-5	-
TGCAGTGCTAGAGATGCTAGGCGGGGAAATCAGCCCCAGCATTTT	CSARDARRGNQPQHF	TRBV20-1	-	TRBJ1-5	-
TGTGCCAGCAGCCTAGCGGGAAGTTATGAGCAGTTCTTC	CASSLAGSYEQFF	TRBV6-1	-	TRBJ2-1	TRBD2
TGTGCCAGCAGACGGCGAGCGACAGGGTCCTACGAGCAGTACTTC	CASRRRATGSYEQYF	TRBV12-3/TRBV12-4	-	TRBJ2-7	TRBD1
TGTGCCTGGAGTCCCCAAGCAAATGAAAAACTGTTTTTT	CAWSPQANEKLFF	TRBV30	few	TRBJ1-4	-
TGTGCCAGCACCACGGACAGAAGATACACAGATACGCAGTATTTT	CASTTDRRYTDTQYF	TRBV7-2	-	TRBJ2-3	-
TGTGCCAGCAGCCCCGGGAGATCGAGCAATTCACCCCTCCACTTT	CASSPGRSSNSPLHF	TRBV7-6	many	TRBJ1-6	-
TGTGCCAGCAGTTCTGGGGGACTGAAAGAGCAGTACTTC	CASSSGGLKEQYF	TRBV6-2/TRBV6-3	few	TRBJ2-7	-
TGCAGCGTTGGGGTGGGAGTCTCCTACGAGCAGTACTTC	CSVGVGVSYEQYF	TRBV29-1	few	TRBJ2-7	-
TGTGCCAGCAGCGTATCTCCAGGGCCGGGACACCCTAATGAAAAACTGTTTTTT	CASSVSPGPGHPNEKLFF	TRBV9	few	TRBJ1-4	-
TGTGCCACCAGTATAGAAGGAGGACGCAATGAGCAGTTCTTC	CATSIEGGRNEQFF	TRBV24-1	few	TRBJ2-1	-
TGTGCCAGCTCACTACAGACAGCAGCAACTAATGAAAAACTGTTTTTT	CASSLQTAATNEKLFF	TRBV18	-	TRBJ1-4	-
TGTGCCAGCAGAGGGAAGAGTGTATTGGGGGTAGGGTATGGCTACACCTTC	CASRGKSVLGVGYGYTF	TRBV2	few	TRBJ1-2	-
TGTGCCAGCAGGGGGGGCATGGCCGGGGAGCTGTTTTTT	CASRGGMAGELFF	TRBV7-3	once	TRBJ2-2	-
TGCAGTGCTGGTCCGGGACAGCAAAGCACAGATACGCAGTATTTT	CSAGPGQQSTDTQYF	TRBV20-1	few	TRBJ2-3	TRBD1
TGTGCCAGCAGTGAAGGACCCAACTATGGCTACACCTTC	CASSEGPNYGYTF	TRBV2	few	TRBJ1-2	-
TGTGCCAGCAGCGCCCGACAGGGCCCGGGCGAAAAACTGTTTTTT	CASSARQGPGEKLFF	TRBV7-9	few	TRBJ1-4	TRBD1
TGTGCCTGGAGAGACACAGGGCACGGGGGTGGCTACACCTTC	CAWRDTGHGGGYTF	TRBV30	-	TRBJ1-2	-
TGCAGCGTGCCCCGGGTGGATGGGGCCAACGTCCTGACTTTC	CSVPRVDGANVLTF	TRBV29-1	-	TRBJ2-6	-
TGTGCCAGCAGTTTTGCAGGTACTGGGGGAACTGAAGCTTTCTTT	CASSFAGTGGTEAFF	TRBV12-3/TRBV12-4	-	TRBJ1-1	-
TGCGCCAGCAGCCCGACTAGCGGGGCCAGGGTTCATAGCACAGATACGCAGTATTTT	CASSPTSGARVHSTDTQYF	TRBV4-3	-	TRBJ2-3	TRBD2
TGCGCCAGCAGCCAAGAGTGGAACCTCAATGAGCAGTTCTTC	CASSQEWNLNEQFF	TRBV4-1	few	TRBJ2-1	-
TGTGCCAGCAGACGACAGGGTGAAGCTTTCTTT	CASRRQGEAFF	TRBV12-3/TRBV12-4	few	TRBJ1-1	TRBD1
TGTGCCAGCAATCCCGGGACAGATGTGAACAATGAGCAGTTCTTC	CASNPGTDVNNEQFF	TRBV12-3/TRBV12-4	-	TRBJ2-1	TRBD1
TGTGCCAGCAGCTTGGGAGACCCTGAAGCTTTCTTT	CASSLGDPEAFF	TRBV7-9	-	TRBJ1-1	-
TGTGCCACCACTAGAGACGGAACCTCTAACTATGGCTACACCTTC	CATTRDGTSNYGYTF	TRBV24-1	-	TRBJ1-2	-
TGTGCCAGCAGCCAAAACAGCTATGGCTACACCTTC	CASSQNSYGYTF	TRBV3-1	-	TRBJ1-2	-
TGTGCCACCAGTGGAGGGGCAGGGGGCAATGAGCAGTTCTTC	CATSGGAGGNEQFF	TRBV24-1	few	TRBJ2-1	TRBD1
TGTGCCAGCAGCAGCGGCGGCGGGGCGAATCAGTTCTTC	CASSSGGGANQFF	TRBV3-1	-	TRBJ2-1	-
TGTGCCAGCAGGGTCGACGGACTTACGAACACCGGGGAGCTGTTTTTT	CASRVDGLTNTGELFF	TRBV9	few	TRBJ2-2	-